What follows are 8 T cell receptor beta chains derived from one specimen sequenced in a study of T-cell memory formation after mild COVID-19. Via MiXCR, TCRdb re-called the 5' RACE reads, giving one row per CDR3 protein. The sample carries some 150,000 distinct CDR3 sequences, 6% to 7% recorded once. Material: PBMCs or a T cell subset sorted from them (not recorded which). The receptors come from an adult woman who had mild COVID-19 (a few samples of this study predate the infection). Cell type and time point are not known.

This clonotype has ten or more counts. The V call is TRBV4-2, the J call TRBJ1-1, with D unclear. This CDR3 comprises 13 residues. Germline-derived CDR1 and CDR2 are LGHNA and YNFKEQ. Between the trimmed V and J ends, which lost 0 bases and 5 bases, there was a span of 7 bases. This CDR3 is CASSQDGETEAFF. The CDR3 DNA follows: TGTGCCAGCAGCCAAGACGGGGAGACTGAAGCTTTCTTT.

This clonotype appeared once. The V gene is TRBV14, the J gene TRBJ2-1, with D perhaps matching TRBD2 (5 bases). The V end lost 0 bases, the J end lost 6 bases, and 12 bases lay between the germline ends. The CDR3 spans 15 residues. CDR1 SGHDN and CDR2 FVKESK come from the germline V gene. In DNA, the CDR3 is TGTGCCAGCAGCCAAGATCTCACTAGACGCAATGAGCAGTTCTTC. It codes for CASSQDLTRRNEQFF.

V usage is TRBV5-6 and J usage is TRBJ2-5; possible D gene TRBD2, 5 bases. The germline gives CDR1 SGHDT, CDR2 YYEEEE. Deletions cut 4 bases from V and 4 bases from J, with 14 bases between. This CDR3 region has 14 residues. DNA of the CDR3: TGTGCCAGCAGCCCACCCTGGCTAGCAGAGACCCAGTACTTC. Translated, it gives CASSPPWLAETQYF.

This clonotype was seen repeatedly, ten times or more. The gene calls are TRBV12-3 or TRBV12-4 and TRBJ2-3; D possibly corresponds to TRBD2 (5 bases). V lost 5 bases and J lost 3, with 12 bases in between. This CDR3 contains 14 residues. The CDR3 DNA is TGTGCCAGCAGTCTAGAGGTAGCGACAGATACGCAGTATTTT. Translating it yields CASSLEVATDTQYF.

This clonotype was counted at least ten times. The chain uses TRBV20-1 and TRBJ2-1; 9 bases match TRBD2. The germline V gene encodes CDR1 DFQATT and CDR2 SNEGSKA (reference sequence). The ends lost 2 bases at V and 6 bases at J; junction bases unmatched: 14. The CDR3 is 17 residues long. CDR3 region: CSARSYSGRVMGNEQFF. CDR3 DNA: TGCAGTGCTAGATCCTATAGCGGGAGAGTGATGGGCAATGAGCAGTTCTTC.

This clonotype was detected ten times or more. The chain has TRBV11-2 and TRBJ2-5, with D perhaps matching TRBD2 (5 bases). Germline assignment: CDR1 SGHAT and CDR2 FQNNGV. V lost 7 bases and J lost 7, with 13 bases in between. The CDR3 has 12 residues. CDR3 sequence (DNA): TGTGCCAGCACCTTGGATCGGGGGACCCAGTACTTC. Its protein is CASTLDRGTQYF.

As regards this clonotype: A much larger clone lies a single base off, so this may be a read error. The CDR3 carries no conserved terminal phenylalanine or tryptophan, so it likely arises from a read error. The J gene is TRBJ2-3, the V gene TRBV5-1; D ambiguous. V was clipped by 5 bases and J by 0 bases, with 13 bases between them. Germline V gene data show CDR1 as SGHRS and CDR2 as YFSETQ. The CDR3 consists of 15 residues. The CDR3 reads CASSLSAASTDTQYY. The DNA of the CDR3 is TGCGCCAGCAGTTTGTCGGCGGCTAGCACAGATACGCAGTATTAT.

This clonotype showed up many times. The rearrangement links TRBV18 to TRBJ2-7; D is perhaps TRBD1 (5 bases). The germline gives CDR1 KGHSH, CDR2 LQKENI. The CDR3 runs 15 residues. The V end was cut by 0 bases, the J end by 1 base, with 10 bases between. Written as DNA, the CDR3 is TGTGCCAGCTCACCACCAGGGGTCAGATCCTACGAGCAGTACTTC. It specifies CASSPPGVRSYEQYF.